Below are 7 T cell receptor beta chains sequenced from a single sample in a study of blood T cell repertoires in COVID-19. The assay was immunoSEQ multiplex PCR, and TCRdb's table has in-frame clones only and misses some. This table has about 120,000 clones, about 88% appearing once. Input material: peripheral blood. These receptors originate from a human donor in a cohort sampled during active COVID-19.

This chain joins TRBV28 and TRBJ2-7, with no clear D. There are 13 residues in the CDR3. Germline V gene lookup returns CDR1 MDHEN and CDR2 SYDVKM. The V end lost 10 bases, the J end lost 0 bases, and 13 bases lay between the germline ends. The DNA of the CDR3 is TGTGCCACCTATGCGGAAAGCTCCTACGAGCAGTACTTC. Protein product: CATYAESSYEQYF.

The chain has TRBV5-5 and TRBJ1-5; D is ambiguous. The CDR3 is 15 amino acids. Trimming removed 4 bases at V and 0 bases at J, with 11 bases between. CDR1 and CDR2 from the germline V gene are SGHKS and YYEKEE (reference sequence). In DNA, the CDR3 is TGTGCCAGCAGCCTGGACGGTAATAGCAATCAGCCCCAGCATTTT. Translation gives CASSLDGNSNQPQHF.

This clone was recorded only once. The chain employs TRBV5-4 and TRBJ2-7, with D unclear. In germline, CDR1 is SGHNT, CDR2 YYREEE (reference sequence). The CDR3 length is 15 residues. Trimming stripped 3 bases from V and 4 bases from J, with 17 bases between. The CDR3 here is CASSSRSTPPYEQYF. For the CDR3, the DNA is TGTGCCAGCAGCTCCCGTAGTACCCCCCCTTACGAGCAGTACTTC.

This chain links TRBV10-3 with TRBJ1-3, with a possible D match to TRBD1 (6 bases). The V and J ends lost 6 bases and 1 base respectively, with 16 bases between them. This CDR3 comprises 16 residues. Germline CDR1 and CDR2: ENHRY and SYGVKD. DNA for the CDR3: TGTGCCATCAGCCTCTCGGCAGGGGAGTCTGGAAACACCATATATTTT. Its protein is CAISLSAGESGNTIYF.

V and J are TRBV12-3 or TRBV12-4 and TRBJ2-1; D is unclear. The V end lost 2 bases, the J end lost 5 bases, and 7 bases lay between the germline ends. CDR3 size: 13 residues. The CDR3: CASSLSGDNEQFF. The CDR3 DNA follows: TGTGCCAGCAGTTTATCCGGTGACAATGAGCAGTTCTTC.

The chain links TRBV18 to TRBJ1-2; D is unresolved. Germline-derived CDR1 and CDR2 are KGHSH and LQKENI. With 3 bases removed from V and 8 bases from J, the gap between germline ends came to 13 bases. The CDR3 has 13 amino acids. The CDR3 spells CASSPGVSDGYTF. CDR3 DNA: TGTGCCAGCTCACCTGGAGTTTCAGACGGCTACACCTTC. The complete variable domain, with remaining parts taken from reference TRBV18 and TRBJ1-2, reads NAGVMQNPRHLVRRRGQEARLRCSPMKGHSHVYWYRQLPEEGLKFMVYLQKENIIDESGMPKERFSAEFPKEGPSILRIQQVVRGDSAAYFCASSPGVSDGYTFGSGTRLTVV.

The chain couples TRBV25-1 to TRBJ2-3, with D possibly being TRBD1 (5 bases). The germline CDR1 and CDR2 sequences are MGHDK and SYGVNS. This CDR3 spans 13 amino acids. Trimming removed 3 bases at V and 4 bases at J, with 8 bases between. In DNA, the CDR3 is TGTGCCAGCAGTGACAGCAGGGCAGATACGCAGTATTTT. This gives the protein CASSDSRADTQYF.